A single sample gave rise to the 26 T cell receptor beta chains below, sequenced in a study of Graves' ophthalmopathy and Graves' hyperthyroidism. The TCR beta CDR3 regions underwent amplification from RNA transcripts. The library came from an HTBI-primed first-round RT-PCR and a second-round multiplex PCR. A single record per CDR3 protein comes from TCRdb applying MiXCR to the multiplex PCR reads. The sample yields 350,000 to 400,000 distinct CDR3 sequences, 15% seen once. Sample: peripheral blood. The receptors originated from a woman aged 18-30 years with stable Graves' hyperthyroidism.

This clonotype was seen many times. The V and J genes are TRBV12-3 or TRBV12-4 and TRBJ1-5; D is unresolved. V was shortened by 3 bases and J by 7 bases, with 10 bases between the two germline ends. There are 13 residues in the CDR3. For the CDR3, the DNA is TGTGCCAGCAGTTTTTTCCGGACCCAGCCCCAGCATTTT. Translated, it gives CASSFFRTQPQHF.

This clonotype appeared many times. This chain connects TRBV7-2 to TRBJ2-5; D ambiguous. The ends were cut back, 6 bases at V and 5 bases at J, with 16 bases in the middle. The germline CDR1 and CDR2 sequences are SGHTA and FQGNSA. CDR3 size: 14 residues. CDR3 sequence: CASSSATPWETQYF. The CDR3 nucleotides read TGTGCCAGCAGTTCAGCGACCCCCTGGGAGACCCAGTACTTC.

The genes are TRBV6-5 and TRBJ2-5; no clear D gene. Germline V gene lookup returns CDR1 MNHEY and CDR2 SVGAGI. Trimming removed 0 bases from V and 1 base from J, with 9 bases in between. This CDR3 has 15 residues. The CDR3 bases are TGTGCCAGCAGTTACTCTGGAACAGTCCAAGAGACCCAGTACTTC. The encoded protein is CASSYSGTVQETQYF.

This clonotype appeared many times. This rearrangement joins TRBV20-1 to TRBJ2-7; the D call may be TRBD1 or TRBD2 (5 bases each). The CDR3 sequence is 15 residues long. The germline V gene has CDR1 DFQATT and CDR2 SNEGSKA (reference sequence). The V gene lost 3 bases and the J gene lost 7 bases, with 22 bases spanning the gap. The CDR3 DNA follows: TGCAGTGCTAGTGACCGCCGCGACACAGAGGGGGAGCAGTACTTC. This encodes CSASDRRDTEGEQYF.

This clonotype was detected many times. The genes are TRBV7-2 and TRBJ1-5; 9 bases are a match to TRBD1. Losses at the gene ends were 5 bases for V and 6 bases for J; bases not matched to a gene: 5. Per germline, CDR1 SGHTA and CDR2 FQGNSA. This CDR3 is 14 amino acids long. The CDR3 reads CASSADRGSQPQHF. The CDR3 coding sequence is TGTGCCAGCAGCGCGGACAGGGGTAGTCAGCCCCAGCATTTT.

This clonotype was observed at least ten times. This chain connects TRBV6-1 to TRBJ1-1, with no clear D. This CDR3 comprises 14 residues. Germline lookup yields CDR1 MNHNS and CDR2 SASEGT. V lost 2 bases and J lost 0, with 7 bases in between. The CDR3 DNA sequence: TGTGCCAGCAGTGAACTGGGAATGAACACTGAAGCTTTCTTT. Its translation is CASSELGMNTEAFF.

This clonotype was seen many times. The chain links TRBV12-3 or TRBV12-4 to TRBJ1-6; no clear D. This CDR3 spans 17 amino acids. V shed 3 bases and J shed 1 base, with 13 bases lying between them. CDR3 sequence reads: CASSFGQLRSYNSPLHF. DNA for the CDR3: TGTGCCAGCAGTTTCGGTCAGCTAAGGTCCTATAATTCACCCCTCCACTTT.

This sequence joins TRBV7-6 and TRBJ1-1; D might be TRBD1 (5 bases). The V gene lost 5 bases and the J gene lost 0 bases, with 10 bases spanning the gap. The CDR3 is made up of 14 amino acids. Germline CDR1 is SGHVS and CDR2 is FNYEAQ. CDR3 DNA: TGTGCCAGCAGCCCCAAGGACATGAACACTGAAGCTTTCTTT. Its protein is CASSPKDMNTEAFF.

This clonotype was seen at least ten times. This chain links TRBV7-2 with TRBJ2-5; D is unclear. CDR1 is SGHTA and CDR2 is FQGNSA in the germline V gene. The CDR3 loop spans 13 amino acids. V was clipped by 2 bases and J by 5 bases, with 9 bases between them. Here the CDR3 DNA reads TGTGCCAGCAGCTTAAGGAGTGAGGAGACCCAGTACTTC. Its protein is CASSLRSEETQYF. The whole variable domain, remainder taken from reference TRBV7-2 and TRBJ2-5, is GAGVSQSPSNKVTEKGKDVELRCDPISGHTALYWYRQSLGQGLEFLIYFQGNSAPDKSGLPSDRFSAERTGGSVSTLTIQRTQQEDSAVYLCASSLRSEETQYFGPGTRLLVL.

The chain carries TRBV6-2 or TRBV6-3 and TRBJ1-1; unclear D gene. Germline values: CDR1 MNHEY, CDR2 SVGEGT. The CDR3 covers 13 residues. Trimming stripped 0 bases from V and 6 bases from J, with 8 bases between. The DNA for the CDR3 is TGTGCCAGCAGTTACTCCTCCTTCGCTGAAGCTTTCTTT. The encoded protein is CASSYSSFAEAFF.

This clonotype occurred many times. The gene calls are TRBV2 and TRBJ2-5, with D possibly being TRBD2 (6 bases). This CDR3 has 14 residues. V lost 4 bases, J lost 5 bases, and 14 bases lay in between. Germline CDR1 SNHLY, CDR2 FYNNEI. Here the CDR3 reads CASSASMAGETQYF. CDR3 nucleotides: TGTGCCAGCAGTGCGAGCATGGCGGGGGAGACCCAGTACTTC.

This clonotype was seen repeatedly, ten times or more. The chain links TRBV7-9 to TRBJ2-7; possible D gene TRBD1, 5 bases. Germline values: CDR1 SEHNR, CDR2 FQNEAQ (reference sequence). V gave up 6 bases and J gave up 4 bases, with 19 bases separating them. The CDR3 sequence is 15 residues long. CDR3 nucleotide sequence: TGTGCCAGCAGTGCGCAGGGCAAGAAGACTTACGAGCAGTACTTC. This encodes CASSAQGKKTYEQYF. The whole variable domain, remainder taken from reference TRBV7-9 and TRBJ2-7, is DTGVSQNPRHKITKRGQNVTFRCDPISEHNRLYWYRQTLGQGPEFLTYFQNEAQLEKSRLLSDRFSAERPKGSFSTLEIQRTEQGDSAMYLCASSAQGKKTYEQYFGPGTRLTVT.

In its sample, this clonotype was seen once. This sequence joins TRBV12-3 or TRBV12-4 and TRBJ1-2; a weak D match, TRBD1 (5 bases). The CDR3 consists of 14 residues. V lost 5 bases, J lost 1 base, and 11 bases lay in between. CDR3 amino acids: CASSLRRGNYGYTF. The CDR3 coding sequence is TGTGCCAGCAGTCTAAGGAGGGGTAACTATGGCTACACCTTC.

This clonotype has more than one count but fewer than ten. CDR3 sequence (DNA): TGTGCCAGCAGCGCCTCATCCGGACAGCCGAACTATGGCTACACCTTC. This encodes CASSASSGQPNYGYTF. The chain couples TRBV9 to TRBJ1-2; tentative D call: TRBD1 (6 bases). Trimming cost V 3 bases and J 2 bases, with 17 bases left between them. Germline V lookup: CDR1 SGDLS, CDR2 YYNGEE. The CDR3 runs to 16 residues.

At least ten counts were recorded for this clonotype. This sequence joins TRBV2 and TRBJ2-7; D perhaps matches TRBD2 (5 bases). Trimming cost V 6 bases and J 6 bases, with 12 bases left between them. The germline gives CDR1 SNHLY, CDR2 FYNNEI. The CDR3 has 12 residues. As DNA, the CDR3 is TGTGCCAGCAGACTAGACTCGTCCGAGCAGTACTTC. Translation: CASRLDSSEQYF.

In its sample, this clonotype was seen many times. CDR3 DNA: TGTGCCAGCAGTTACAGGTCTGGTACTGAAGCTTTCTTT. Protein: CASSYRSGTEAFF. V usage is TRBV6-2 or TRBV6-3 and J usage is TRBJ1-1; D is undetermined. The CDR3 contains 13 residues. V lost 2 bases and J 5 bases, leaving 9 bases between the germline ends. Germline CDR1 and CDR2: MNHEY and SVGEGT.

This clonotype was detected ten times or more. The rearrangement joins TRBV6-1 to TRBJ2-7, with D uncertain. Between the trimmed V and J ends, which lost 5 bases and 3 bases, there was a span of 11 bases. CDR3 length equals 13 residues. The germline V gene encodes CDR1 MNHNS and CDR2 SASEGT. In nucleotides, the CDR3 is TGTGCCAGCAGTCGCCAGAGCCTCTACGAGCAGTACTTC. Encoded protein: CASSRQSLYEQYF.

Concerning this clonotype: A much more abundant neighbour one base away suggests this may be a read error. V is TRBV20-1 and J is TRBJ1-6; D possibly corresponds to TRBD1 (5 bases). Per germline, CDR1 DFQATT and CDR2 SNEGSKA (reference sequence). This CDR3 is 16 amino acids long. In DNA form, the CDR3 reads TGCAGTGCTGGAGAGTTTCTCCAGGGAGAAAATTCACCCCTCCACTTT. It is translated as CSAGEFLQGENSPLHF.

This clonotype was recorded many times. The J gene is TRBJ1-1, the V gene TRBV6-1, with D perhaps TRBD1 (5 bases). This CDR3 is built from 14 residues. The V end lost 2 bases, the J end lost 10 bases, and 17 bases lay between the germline ends. In germline, CDR1 is MNHNS, CDR2 SASEGT. The CDR3 protein is CASSESGTARGAFF. DNA of the CDR3: TGTGCCAGCAGTGAATCCGGGACTGCCCGGGGAGCTTTCTTT.

To note about this clonotype: Compared with germline, one end of the junction differs, possibly owing to a read error. This sequence joins TRBV18 and TRBJ1-2; D is uncertain. The CDR3 is 12 residues long. Looked up from germline, CDR1 is KGHSH and CDR2 is LQKENI. The CDR3 DNA is TGTGCCAGCTCACCGGGATCTTATGGCTACGCCTTC. As protein: CASSPGSYGYAF.

This chain links TRBV6-5 with TRBJ2-7, with 7 bases matching TRBD2. The CDR3 loop spans 15 amino acids. Germline lookup yields CDR1 MNHEY and CDR2 SVGAGI. V lost 0 bases and J lost 4; bases outside the gene matches: 6. In nucleotides, the CDR3 is TGTGCCAGCAGTTACTCGTTTGGGGGAGGGTACGAGCAGTACTTC. Translating gives CASSYSFGGGYEQYF.

This clonotype has just one count. The genes are TRBV11-2 and TRBJ2-3; unclear D gene. CDR1 is SGHAT and CDR2 is FQNNGV in the germline V gene. The V end was cut by 3 bases, the J end by 0 bases, with 10 bases between. The CDR3 is 15 amino acids. The CDR3 here is CASSFSGRSTDTQYF. CDR3 nucleotide sequence: TGTGCCAGCAGCTTCTCCGGGCGAAGCACAGATACGCAGTATTTT.

In this sample, this clonotype turned up many times. CDR3 residues: CSASTGAKQETQYF. The DNA of the CDR3 is TGCAGTGCTAGTACGGGGGCCAAACAAGAGACCCAGTACTTC. J is TRBJ2-5 and V is TRBV20-1; D assignment may be TRBD1 or TRBD2 (6 bases each). CDR1 and CDR2 (germline): DFQATT, SNEGSKA (reference sequence). V was trimmed by 3 bases and J by 2 bases, leaving 13 bases between them. The CDR3 spans 14 residues.

This clonotype was recorded many times. The CDR3 sequence: CASSPRQGALKETQYF. The CDR3 DNA is TGTGCCAGCAGTCCCCGACAGGGGGCGCTGAAAGAGACCCAGTACTTC. The chain employs TRBV6-2 or TRBV6-3 and TRBJ2-5, with 10 bases that match TRBD1. The CDR3 sequence is 16 residues long. J was trimmed by 3 bases and V by 5 bases; bases with no gene match: 9. Per the germline V gene, CDR1 is MNHEY and CDR2 is SVGEGT.

This clonotype was counted ten times or more. This chain uses TRBV11-2 with TRBJ1-2; D gene ambiguous. V shed 5 bases and J shed 5 bases, with 12 bases lying between them. Germline V gene sequence: CDR1 SGHAT, CDR2 FQNNGV. The CDR3 consists of 13 residues. The CDR3, as DNA: TGTGCCAGCAGCACCGCCAGGAATTATGGCTACACCTTC. This gives the protein CASSTARNYGYTF.

This clonotype was detected ten times or more. The J gene is TRBJ1-1, the V gene TRBV4-1; the D is unclear. The CDR3 has 14 amino acids. With 2 bases removed from V and 5 bases from J, the gap between germline ends came to 12 bases. Per germline, CDR1 MGHRA and CDR2 YSYEKL. The CDR3 nucleotides are TGCGCCAGCAGCCAACTCCTTGGGAGAACTGAAGCTTTCTTT. Its translation is CASSQLLGRTEAFF.